This TCR beta chain derives from a study of regulatory T cells in long-lasting Graves disease. Study results and caveats: Persistent patients shared more public clonotypes (2,741) than newly diagnosed patients (approximately 960). Persistent Graves' patients possessed reduced TCR diversity relative to recently diagnosed ones.

Stated time point: persistent/refractory GD, antithyroid drugs over 5 years with positive TRAb. PBMC RNA served as the TCR library source. The guidelines of the American Thyroid Association were the basis for diagnosing Graves' disease. Relying on iRepertoire HTBI primers and Arm-PCR of CDR3 regions, the team built TCR beta libraries. In TCRdb, the multiplex PCR reads were re-called with MiXCR into one record per CDR3 protein. This sample has around 400,000 distinct CDR3 sequences, with roughly 25% found just once. Details on this clonotype: The target antigen is unknown.

The receptor comes from a woman aged 40 to 50 with Graves disease. The input for sequencing was peripheral blood mononuclear cells (PBMCs), taken when the disease was refractory, from a patient treated with antithyroid drugs.

CDR3 nucleotide sequence: TGTGCCATCGCCGGGGTCTTTCCCACAGATACGCAGTATTTT. It translates to CAIAGVFPTDTQYF. The genes are TRBV28 and TRBJ2-3, with TRBD2 as a possible D gene (5 bases). Germline V gives CDR1 MDHEN, CDR2 SYDVKM. Trimming took 10 bases from V and 2 from J, leaving 16 bases between them. CDR3 length: 14 amino acids.